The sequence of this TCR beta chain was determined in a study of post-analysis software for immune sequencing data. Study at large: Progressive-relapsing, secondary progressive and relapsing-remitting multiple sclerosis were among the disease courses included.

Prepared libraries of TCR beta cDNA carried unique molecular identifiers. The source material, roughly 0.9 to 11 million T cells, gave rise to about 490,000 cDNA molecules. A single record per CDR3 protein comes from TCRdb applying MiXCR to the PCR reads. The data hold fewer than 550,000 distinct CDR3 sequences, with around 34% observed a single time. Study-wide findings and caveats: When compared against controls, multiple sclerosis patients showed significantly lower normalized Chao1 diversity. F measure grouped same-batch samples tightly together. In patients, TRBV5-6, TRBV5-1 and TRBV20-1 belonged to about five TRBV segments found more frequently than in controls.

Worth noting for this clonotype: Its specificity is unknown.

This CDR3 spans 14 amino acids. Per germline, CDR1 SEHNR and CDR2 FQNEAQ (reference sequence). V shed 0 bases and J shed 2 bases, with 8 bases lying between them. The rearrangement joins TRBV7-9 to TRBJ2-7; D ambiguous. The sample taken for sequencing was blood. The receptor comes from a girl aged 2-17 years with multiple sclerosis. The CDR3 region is CASSLAGHPYEQYF. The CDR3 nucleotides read TGTGCCAGCAGCTTAGCCGGGCACCCCTACGAGCAGTACTTC.